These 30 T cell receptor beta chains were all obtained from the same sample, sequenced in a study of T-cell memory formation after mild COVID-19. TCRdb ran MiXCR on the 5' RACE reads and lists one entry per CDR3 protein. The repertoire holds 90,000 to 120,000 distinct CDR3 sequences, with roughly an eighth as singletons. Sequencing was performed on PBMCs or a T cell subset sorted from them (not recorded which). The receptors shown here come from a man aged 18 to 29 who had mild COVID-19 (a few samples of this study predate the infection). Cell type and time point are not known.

Written as DNA, the CDR3 is TGCGCCAGCAGCTTAGGGGAACCCCAAGAGCAGTTCTTC. This codes for CASSLGEPQEQFF. The chain employs TRBV5-1 and TRBJ2-1; D is perhaps TRBD1 (5 bases). This CDR3 comprises 13 residues. The V and J ends lost 2 bases and 10 bases respectively, with 13 bases between them. Germline values: CDR1 SGHRS, CDR2 YFSETQ.

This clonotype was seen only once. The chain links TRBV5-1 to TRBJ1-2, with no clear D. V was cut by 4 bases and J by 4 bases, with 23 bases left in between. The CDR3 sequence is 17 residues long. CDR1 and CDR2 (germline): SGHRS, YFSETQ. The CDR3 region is CASSADPTSGLSYGYTF. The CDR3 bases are TGCGCCAGCAGCGCCGACCCGACCTCCGGGTTAAGCTATGGCTACACCTTC.

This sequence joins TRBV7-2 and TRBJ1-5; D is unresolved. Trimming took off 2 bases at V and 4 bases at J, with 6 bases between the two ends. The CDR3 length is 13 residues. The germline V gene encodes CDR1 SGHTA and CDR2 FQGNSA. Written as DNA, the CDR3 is TGTGCCAGCAGCTTATGGGGAAATCAGCCCCAGCATTTT. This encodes CASSLWGNQPQHF.

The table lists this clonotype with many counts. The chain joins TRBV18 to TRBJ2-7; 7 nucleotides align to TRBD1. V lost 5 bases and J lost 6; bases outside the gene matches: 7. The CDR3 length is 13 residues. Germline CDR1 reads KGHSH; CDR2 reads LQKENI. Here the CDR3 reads CASSSTGVSEQYF. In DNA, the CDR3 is TGTGCCAGCTCATCAACAGGGGTTAGCGAGCAGTACTTC.

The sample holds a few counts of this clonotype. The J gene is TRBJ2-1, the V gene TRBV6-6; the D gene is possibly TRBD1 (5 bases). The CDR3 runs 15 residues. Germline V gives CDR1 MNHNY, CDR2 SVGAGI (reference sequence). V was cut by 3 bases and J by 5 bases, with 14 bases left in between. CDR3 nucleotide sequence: TGTGCCAGCAGTTATCGACTGACAGAGGACAATGAGCAGTTCTTC. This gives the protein CASSYRLTEDNEQFF.

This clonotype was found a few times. CDR3 residues: CATSDSSSTDTQYF. CDR3 coding DNA: TGTGCCACCTCGGACAGCTCCAGCACAGATACGCAGTATTTT. The chain uses TRBV2 and TRBJ2-3; TRBD1 might be the D (6 bases). Trimming stripped 10 bases from V and 0 bases from J, with 14 bases between. Germline CDR1 reads SNHLY; CDR2 reads FYNNEI. CDR3 size: 14 residues.

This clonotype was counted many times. The CDR3: CASSPGPAYEQYF. The CDR3 region has the DNA TGTGCCAGTAGCCCCGGGCCTGCCTACGAGCAGTACTTC. The V and J genes are TRBV19 and TRBJ2-7, with no clear D. The CDR3 runs 13 residues. The germline gives CDR1 LNHDA, CDR2 SQIVND (reference sequence). V lost 6 bases to trimming and J lost 2 bases, with 11 bases between them.

This CDR3 reads CASSARTWNTEAFF. The CDR3 DNA reads as TGTGCCAGCAGCGCCCGGACTTGGAACACTGAAGCTTTCTTT. The chain links TRBV7-2 to TRBJ1-1; D remains ambiguous. Germline CDR1 is SGHTA and CDR2 is FQGNSA. Trimming removed 5 bases from V and 1 base from J, with 11 bases in between. CDR3 size: 14 residues.

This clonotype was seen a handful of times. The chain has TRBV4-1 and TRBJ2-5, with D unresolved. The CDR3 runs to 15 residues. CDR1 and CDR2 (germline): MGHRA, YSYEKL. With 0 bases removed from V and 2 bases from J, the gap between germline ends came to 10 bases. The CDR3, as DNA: TGCGCCAGCAGCCAAGATAATTTGGGTCAAGAGACCCAGTACTTC. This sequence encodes CASSQDNLGQETQYF.

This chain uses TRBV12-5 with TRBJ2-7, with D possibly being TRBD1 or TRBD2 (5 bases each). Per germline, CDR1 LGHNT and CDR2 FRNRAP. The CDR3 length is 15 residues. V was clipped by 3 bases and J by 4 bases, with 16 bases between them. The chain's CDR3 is CASGFTLRDPYEQYV. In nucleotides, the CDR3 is TGTGCTAGTGGTTTCACCCTACGGGACCCTTACGAGCAGTACGTC.

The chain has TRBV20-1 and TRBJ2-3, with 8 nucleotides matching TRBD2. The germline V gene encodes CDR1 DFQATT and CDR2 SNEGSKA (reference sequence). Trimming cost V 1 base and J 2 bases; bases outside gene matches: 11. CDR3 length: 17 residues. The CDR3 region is CSARGPSTSGPTDTQYF. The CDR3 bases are TGCAGTGCTAGAGGCCCCTCAACTAGCGGCCCCACAGATACGCAGTATTTT.

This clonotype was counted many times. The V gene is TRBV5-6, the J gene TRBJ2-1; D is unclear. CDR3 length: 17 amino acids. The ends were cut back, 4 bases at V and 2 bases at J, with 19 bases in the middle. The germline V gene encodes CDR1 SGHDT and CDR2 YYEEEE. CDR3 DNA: TGTGCCAGCAGCCCAACCGTCACAGATACAACCTACAATGAGCAGTTCTTC. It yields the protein CASSPTVTDTTYNEQFF.

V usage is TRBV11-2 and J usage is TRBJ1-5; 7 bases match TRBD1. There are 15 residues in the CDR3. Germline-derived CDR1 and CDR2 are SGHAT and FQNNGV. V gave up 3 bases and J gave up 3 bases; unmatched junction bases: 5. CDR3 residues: CASSFWKGANQPQHF. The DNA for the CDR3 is TGTGCCAGCAGCTTTTGGAAGGGGGCCAATCAGCCCCAGCATTTT.

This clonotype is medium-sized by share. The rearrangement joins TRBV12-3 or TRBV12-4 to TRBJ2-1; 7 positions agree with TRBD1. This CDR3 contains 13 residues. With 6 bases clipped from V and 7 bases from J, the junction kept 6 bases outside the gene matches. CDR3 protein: CASRQGIGNEQFF. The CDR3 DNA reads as TGTGCCAGCAGACAGGGGATCGGGAATGAGCAGTTCTTC.

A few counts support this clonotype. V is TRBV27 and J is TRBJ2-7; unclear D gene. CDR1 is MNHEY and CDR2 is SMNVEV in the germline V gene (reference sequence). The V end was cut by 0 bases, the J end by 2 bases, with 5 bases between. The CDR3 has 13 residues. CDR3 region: CASSLSPTYEQYF. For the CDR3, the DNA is TGTGCCAGCAGTTTATCGCCCACCTACGAGCAGTACTTC.

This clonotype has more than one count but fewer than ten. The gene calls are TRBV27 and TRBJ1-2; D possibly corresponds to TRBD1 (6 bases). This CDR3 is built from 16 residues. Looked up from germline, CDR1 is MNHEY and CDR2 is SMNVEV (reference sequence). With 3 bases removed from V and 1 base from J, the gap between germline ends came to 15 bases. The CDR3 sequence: CASSLAGAGFNYGYTF. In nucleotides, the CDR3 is TGTGCCAGCAGTTTGGCAGGGGCAGGGTTTAACTATGGCTACACCTTC.

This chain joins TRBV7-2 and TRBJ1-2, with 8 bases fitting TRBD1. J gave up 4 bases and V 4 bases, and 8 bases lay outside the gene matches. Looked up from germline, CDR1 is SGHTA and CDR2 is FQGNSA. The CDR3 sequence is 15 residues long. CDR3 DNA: TGTGCCAGCAGCTCCGACAGGGGCTGGATCTATGGCTACACCTTC. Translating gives CASSSDRGWIYGYTF.

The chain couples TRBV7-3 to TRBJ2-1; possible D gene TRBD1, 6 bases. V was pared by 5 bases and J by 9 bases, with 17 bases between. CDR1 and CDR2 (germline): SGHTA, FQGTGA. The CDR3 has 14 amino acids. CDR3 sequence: CASSLVTGKAEQFF. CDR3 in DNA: TGTGCCAGCAGCCTGGTTACAGGGAAGGCTGAGCAGTTCTTC. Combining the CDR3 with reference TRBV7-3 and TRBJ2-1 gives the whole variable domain GAGVSQTPSNKVTEKGKYVELRCDPISGHTALYWYRQSLGQGPEFLIYFQGTGAADDSGLPNDRFFAVRPEGSVSTLKIQRTERGDSAVYLCASSLVTGKAEQFFGPGTRLTVL.

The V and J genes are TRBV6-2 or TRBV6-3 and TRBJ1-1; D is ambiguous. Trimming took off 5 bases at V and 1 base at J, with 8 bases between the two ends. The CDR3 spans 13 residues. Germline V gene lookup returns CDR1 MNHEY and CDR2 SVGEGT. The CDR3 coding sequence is TGTGCCAGCAGTCTTGGAAAGAACACTGAAGCTTTCTTT. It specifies CASSLGKNTEAFF.

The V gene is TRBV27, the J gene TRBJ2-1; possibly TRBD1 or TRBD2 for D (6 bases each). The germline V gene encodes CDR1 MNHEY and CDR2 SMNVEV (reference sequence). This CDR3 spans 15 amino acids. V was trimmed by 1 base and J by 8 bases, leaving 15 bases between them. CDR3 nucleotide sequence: TGTGCCAGCAGTTTATGGGGGGCGAAATCCCATGAGCAGTTCTTC. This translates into CASSLWGAKSHEQFF.

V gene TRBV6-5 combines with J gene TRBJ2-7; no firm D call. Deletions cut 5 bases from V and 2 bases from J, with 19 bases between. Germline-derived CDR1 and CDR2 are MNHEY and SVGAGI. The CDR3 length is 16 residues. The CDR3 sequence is CASSPTSALITYEQYF. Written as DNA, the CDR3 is TGTGCCAGCAGTCCCACCTCGGCTCTCATAACCTACGAGCAGTACTTC.

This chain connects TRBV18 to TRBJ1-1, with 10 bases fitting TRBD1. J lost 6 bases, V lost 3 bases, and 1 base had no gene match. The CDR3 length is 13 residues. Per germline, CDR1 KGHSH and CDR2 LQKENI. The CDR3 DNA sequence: TGTGCCAGCTCACCTGGACAGGGGGCTGAAGCTTTCTTT. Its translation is CASSPGQGAEAFF.

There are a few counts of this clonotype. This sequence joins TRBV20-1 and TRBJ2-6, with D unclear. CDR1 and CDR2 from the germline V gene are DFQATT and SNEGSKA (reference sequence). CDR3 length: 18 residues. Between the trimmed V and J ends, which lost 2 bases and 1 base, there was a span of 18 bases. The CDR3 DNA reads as TGCAGTGCTAGACCGAAGACCATGGCACGATCTGGGGCCAACGTCCTGACTTTC. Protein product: CSARPKTMARSGANVLTF.

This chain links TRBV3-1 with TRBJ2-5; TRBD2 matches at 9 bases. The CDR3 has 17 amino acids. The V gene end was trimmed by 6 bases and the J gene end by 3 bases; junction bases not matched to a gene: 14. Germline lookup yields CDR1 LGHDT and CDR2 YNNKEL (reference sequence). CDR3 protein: CASSTSGRGYVKETQYF. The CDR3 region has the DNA TGTGCCAGCAGTACTAGCGGGCGGGGTTATGTGAAAGAGACCCAGTACTTC.

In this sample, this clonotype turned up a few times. In DNA, the CDR3 is TGTGCCAGCAGCTTTAAACGGATGATGAACACTGAAGCTTTCTTT. Amino acids: CASSFKRMMNTEAFF. J is TRBJ1-1 and V is TRBV7-9; D gene unclear. Germline lookup yields CDR1 SEHNR and CDR2 FQNEAQ (reference sequence). There are 15 residues in the CDR3. V dropped 3 bases and J dropped 0 bases, with 11 bases sitting between them.

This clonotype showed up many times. The CDR3 sequence is CASSVPGAKLFF. As DNA, the CDR3 is TGTGCCAGCAGCGTCCCGGGGGCAAAACTGTTTTTT. The V call is TRBV7-9, the J call TRBJ1-4; maybe TRBD1 (6 bases). This CDR3 region has 12 residues. CDR1 is SEHNR, CDR2 FQNEAQ, per germline (reference sequence). Deletions cut 5 bases from V and 10 bases from J, with 11 bases between.

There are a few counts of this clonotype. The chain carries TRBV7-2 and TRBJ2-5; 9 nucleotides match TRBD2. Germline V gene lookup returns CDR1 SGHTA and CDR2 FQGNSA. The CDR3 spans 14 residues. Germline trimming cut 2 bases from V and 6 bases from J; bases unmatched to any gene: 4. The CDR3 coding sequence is TGTGCCAGCAGCTTATCTAGCGGGGATCAGACCCAGTACTTC. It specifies CASSLSSGDQTQYF.

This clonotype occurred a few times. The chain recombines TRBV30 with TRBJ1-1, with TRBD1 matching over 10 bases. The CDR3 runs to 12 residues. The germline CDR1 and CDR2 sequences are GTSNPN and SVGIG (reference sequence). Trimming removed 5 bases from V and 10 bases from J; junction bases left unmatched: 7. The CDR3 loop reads CAWGQGEGSAFF. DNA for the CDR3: TGTGCCTGGGGACAGGGGGAAGGATCAGCTTTCTTT.

The CDR3 nucleotides are TGTGCCAGTTCGGGGGGCCTCAGCACAGATACGCAGTATTTT. Its protein is CASSGGLSTDTQYF. V gene TRBV28 combines with J gene TRBJ2-3; D is possibly TRBD2 (7 bases). The CDR3 is 14 amino acids. The V and J ends lost 9 bases and 0 bases respectively, with 13 bases between them. Germline-derived CDR1 and CDR2 are MDHEN and SYDVKM.

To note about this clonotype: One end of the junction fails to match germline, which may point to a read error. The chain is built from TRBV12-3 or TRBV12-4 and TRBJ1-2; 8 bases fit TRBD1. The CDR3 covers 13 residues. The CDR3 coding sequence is TGTGCCAGCAGTCTTCGGACAGGGACGGGCTTCACCTTC. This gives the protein CASSLRTGTGFTF.